This T cell receptor (beta chain) is drawn from a study of cytomegalovirus exposure and HLA in healthy donors. The PCR ran on 60 Vbeta and 13 Jbeta primers. Produced via immunoSEQ multiplex PCR; TCRdb's table is partial and in-frame only. The sample lists some 150,000 clones; 76% were seen once. The CDR3 is made up of 14 amino acids. Losses at the gene ends were 8 bases for V and 3 bases for J; bases not matched to a gene: 9. The germline V gene encodes CDR1 SQVTM and CDR2 ANQGSEA. Specimen: PBMCs. This receptor was identified in a woman aged 40 to 50 in good health and CMV-seronegative. This chain links TRBV29-1 with TRBJ1-3; 8 positions match TRBD1. The CDR3 sequence is CSTRTGNDGNTIYF. The CDR3 DNA is TGCAGCACCCGGACAGGGAATGATGGAAACACCATATATTTT.